These T cell receptor beta chains were read from a single sample in a study of OX40 agonist ivuxolimab in advanced cancers. Here immunoSEQ multiplex PCR was the method, and the copy in TCRdb shows in-frame clones only, minus some. Of some 77,000 clones listed, around 91% were seen once; the top ten hold less than 2%. Sequenced material: CD4+ or CD8+ T cells sorted from blood, taken in a trial of the OX40 agonist ivuxolimab. Receptors originate from an adult with an advanced solid tumor such as melanoma, head and neck, liver or kidney cancer. The CDR3 runs from the conserved cysteine through the conserved F or W. The D gene is left open where the match is weak. Not all rows give a size; the values are once, few, many and, for expanded clones, a class.

d_gene | abundance | j_gene | v_gene | CDR3nt | CDR3aa
- | - | TRBJ2-6 | TRBV4-3 | TGCGCCAGCAGCCCTGGAGGACGTACTTCTGGGGCCAACGTCCTGACTTTC | CASSPGGRTSGANVLTF
TRBD2 | - | TRBJ2-1 | TRBV14 | TGTGCCAGCAGCCATATCCCCGGAGCGGGGCTAGGCTACAATGAGCAGTTCTTC | CASSHIPGAGLGYNEQFF
TRBD1 | - | TRBJ2-7 | TRBV6-6 | TGTGCCAGCAGCCGATCCCAGGGGGACTACGAGCAGTACTTC | CASSRSQGDYEQYF
TRBD1 | - | TRBJ2-7 | TRBV7-2 | TGTGCCAGCAGCCGTAAAACAGGGGCGCTGGACGAGCAGTACTTC | CASSRKTGALDEQYF
- | - | TRBJ2-1 | TRBV28 | TGTGCCAGCGATTCTAACGGTGACTACAATGAGCAGTTCTTC | CASDSNGDYNEQFF
- | - | TRBJ1-1 | TRBV28 | TGTGCCAGCAGTTTATCTGTCGAGGGGAACACTGAAGCTTTCTTT | CASSLSVEGNTEAFF
- | - | TRBJ2-2 | TRBV9 | TGTGCCAGCAGCGTAGACTCCGACACCGGGGAGCTGTTTTTT | CASSVDSDTGELFF
TRBD1 | - | TRBJ2-5 | TRBV11-1 | TGTGCCAGCAGCTTTACAGGGGGCATGGAGACCCAGTACTTC | CASSFTGGMETQYF
- | - | TRBJ2-5 | TRBV5-4 | TGTGCCAGCAGCTTCATGTTCCGAGAGACCCAGTACTTC | CASSFMFRETQYF
TRBD1 | - | TRBJ2-5 | TRBV29-1 | TGCAGCGCCGTGCAGGGGGACGGGGAGACCCAGTACTTC | CSAVQGDGETQYF
- | - | TRBJ2-1 | TRBV7-9 | TGTGCCAGCAGCTCCACGAGGGGGGTCGGGTACAATGAGCAGTTCTTC | CASSSTRGVGYNEQFF
- | - | TRBJ2-5 | TRBV7-9 | TGTGCCAGCAGCTTACCCCCCTCGGAGACCCAGTACTTC | CASSLPPSETQYF
- | - | TRBJ2-7 | TRBV18 | TGTGCCAGCTCGCCGGCCCAGGGGCCCTACGAGCAGTACTTC | CASSPAQGPYEQYF
- | - | TRBJ2-7 | TRBV5-1 | TGCGCCAGCAGCTTGCACACCACGGCATACGAGCAGTACTTC | CASSLHTTAYEQYF
- | - | TRBJ1-2 | TRBV28 | TGTGCCAGCAGTTTAGCATCTTATGGCTACACCTTC | CASSLASYGYTF
TRBD1 | - | TRBJ2-1 | TRBV7-2 | TGTGCCAGCAGCATCCTCGGCGACAGGGACTACAATGAGCAGTTCTTC | CASSILGDRDYNEQFF
TRBD1 | - | TRBJ1-2 | TRBV18 | TGTGCCAGCTCACCCGAACAGGGGGCGCATGGCTACACCTTC | CASSPEQGAHGYTF
- | - | TRBJ2-2 | TRBV28 | TGTGCCAGCACCGAAAACGGGGACACCGGGGAGCTGTTTTTT | CASTENGDTGELFF
- | - | TRBJ1-2 | TRBV7-9 | TGTGCCAGCAGCTCGACAGGATATTATGGCTACACCTTC | CASSSTGYYGYTF
- | once | TRBJ2-7 | TRBV10-3 | TGTGCCATCAGTGAGTCGGGCGAGCAGTACTTC | CAISESGEQYF
TRBD2 | - | TRBJ2-2 | TRBV7-8 | TGTGCCAGCAGCTTACGGCGGGGGGGCTTGAACACCGGGGAGCTGTTTTTT | CASSLRRGGLNTGELFF
- | - | TRBJ2-2 | TRBV18 | TGTGCCAGCTCACCACAAGGGAAACAAGGGAACACCGGGGAGCTGTTTTTT | CASSPQGKQGNTGELFF
- | - | TRBJ1-1 | TRBV5-1 | TGCGCCAGCAGCTTGGACAGCTCAAACACTGAAGCTTTCTTT | CASSLDSSNTEAFF
TRBD1 | once | TRBJ1-2 | TRBV11-2 | TGTGCCAGCAGCTTCCAATTAACGAGGGACAGGGGGGATGGCTACACCTTC | CASSFQLTRDRGDGYTF
- | - | TRBJ2-6 | TRBV27 | TGTGCCAGCAGCCGACAACACTCCCTCTCTGGGGCCAACGTCCTGACTTTC | CASSRQHSLSGANVLTF
- | - | TRBJ1-4 | TRBV7-9 | TGTGCCAGCACCACGTACAGGGATGAGGAAAAACTGTTTTTT | CASTTYRDEEKLFF
TRBD1 | - | TRBJ1-1 | TRBV28 | TGTGCCAGCAGTAAGGGAGCCCCCGGGACAGGGGGCACTGAAGCTTTCTTT | CASSKGAPGTGGTEAFF
- | - | TRBJ2-7 | TRBV18 | TGTGCCAGCTCACCACGAGAGGCGCGACAAGGCGGGTACGAGCAGTACTTC | CASSPREARQGGYEQYF
TRBD2 | few | TRBJ2-1 | TRBV7-9 | TGTGCCAGCAGCTCGGTCGGACTAGCCGAGCAGTTCTTC | CASSSVGLAEQFF
- | - | TRBJ1-1 | TRBV29-1 | TGCAGCGTCCTGGACAGAATCAACACTGAAGCTTTCTTT | CSVLDRINTEAFF
TRBD2 | - | TRBJ2-1 | TRBV2 | TGTGCCAGCAGTAAACTAGCGGGAGGGGGTAGTGAGCAGTTCTTC | CASSKLAGGGSEQFF
TRBD1 | - | TRBJ1-2 | TRBV11-3 | TGTGCCAGCAGCCTAGAGCGTACAGGGGGCGACTATGGCTACACCTTC | CASSLERTGGDYGYTF
TRBD1 | once | TRBJ1-2 | TRBV28 | TGTGCCAGCAGCCCGGCCGGGACAGGGTTTGGCTACACCTTC | CASSPAGTGFGYTF
- | - | TRBJ2-1 | TRBV5-1 | TGCGCCAGCCGCTTCACTAGCAGTTCCTACAATGAGCAGTTCTTC | CASRFTSSSYNEQFF